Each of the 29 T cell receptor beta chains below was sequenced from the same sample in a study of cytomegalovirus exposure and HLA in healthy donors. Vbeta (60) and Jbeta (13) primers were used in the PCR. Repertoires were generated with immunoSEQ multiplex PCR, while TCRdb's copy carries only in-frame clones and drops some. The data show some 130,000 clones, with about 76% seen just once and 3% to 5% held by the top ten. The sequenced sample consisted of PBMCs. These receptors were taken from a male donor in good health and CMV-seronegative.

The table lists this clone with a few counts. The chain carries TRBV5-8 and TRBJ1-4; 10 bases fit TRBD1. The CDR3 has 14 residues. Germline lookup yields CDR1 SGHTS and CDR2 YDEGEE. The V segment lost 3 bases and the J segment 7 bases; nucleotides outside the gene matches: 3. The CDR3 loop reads CASSSGQGSEKLFF. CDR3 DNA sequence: TGTGCCAGCAGCTCGGGACAGGGGAGTGAAAAACTGTTTTTT. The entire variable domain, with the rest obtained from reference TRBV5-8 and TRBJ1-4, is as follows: EAGVTQSPTHLIKTRGQQATLRCSPISGHTSVYWYQQALGLGLQFLLWYDEGEERNRGNFPPRFSGRQFPNYSSELNVNALELEDSALYLCASSSGQGSEKLFFGSGTQLSVL.

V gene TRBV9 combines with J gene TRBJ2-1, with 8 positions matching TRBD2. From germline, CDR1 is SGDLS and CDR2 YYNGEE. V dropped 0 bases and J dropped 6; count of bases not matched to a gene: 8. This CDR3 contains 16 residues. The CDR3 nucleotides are TGTGCCAGCAGCGTAGTCGGGGGGGTGGGGCCCAATGAGCAGTTCTTC. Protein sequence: CASSVVGGVGPNEQFF.

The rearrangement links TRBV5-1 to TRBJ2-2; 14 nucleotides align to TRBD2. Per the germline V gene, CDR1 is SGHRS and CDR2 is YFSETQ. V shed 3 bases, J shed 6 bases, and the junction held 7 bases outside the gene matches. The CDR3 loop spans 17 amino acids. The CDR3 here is CASSSPGLAGVAGELFF. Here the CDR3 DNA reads TGCGCCAGCAGCTCTCCGGGACTAGCGGGAGTGGCCGGGGAGCTGTTTTTT.

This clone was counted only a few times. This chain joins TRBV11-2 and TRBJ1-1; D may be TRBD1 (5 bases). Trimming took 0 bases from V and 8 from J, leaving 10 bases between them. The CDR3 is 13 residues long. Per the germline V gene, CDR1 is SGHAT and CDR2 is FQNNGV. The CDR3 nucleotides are TGTGCCAGCAGCTTAGAGGTCCAGGGAGAAGCTTTCTTT. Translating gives CASSLEVQGEAFF.

CDR3 nucleotide sequence: TGTGCCAGCAGCCAAGAAGACCTCAGGCAAGAGACCCAGTACTTC. Encoded protein: CASSQEDLRQETQYF. This rearrangement joins TRBV14 to TRBJ2-5; D is ambiguous. The V end lost 0 bases, the J end lost 2 bases, and 10 bases lay between the germline ends. CDR3 length: 15 residues. The germline V gene has CDR1 SGHDN and CDR2 FVKESK.

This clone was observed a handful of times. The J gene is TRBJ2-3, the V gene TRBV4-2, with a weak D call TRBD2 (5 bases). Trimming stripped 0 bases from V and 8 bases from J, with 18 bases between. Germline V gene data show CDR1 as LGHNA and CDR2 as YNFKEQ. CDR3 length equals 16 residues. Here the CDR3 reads CASSQEGSGLRITQYF. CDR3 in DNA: TGTGCCAGCAGCCAAGAAGGATCCGGACTTCGAATTACGCAGTATTTT.

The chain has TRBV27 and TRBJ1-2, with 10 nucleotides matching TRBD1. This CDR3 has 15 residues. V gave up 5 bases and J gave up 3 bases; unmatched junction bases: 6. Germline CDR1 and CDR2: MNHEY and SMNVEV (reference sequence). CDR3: CASSRLGTGDYGYTF. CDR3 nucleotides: TGTGCCAGCAGTAGATTAGGGACAGGGGACTATGGCTACACCTTC.

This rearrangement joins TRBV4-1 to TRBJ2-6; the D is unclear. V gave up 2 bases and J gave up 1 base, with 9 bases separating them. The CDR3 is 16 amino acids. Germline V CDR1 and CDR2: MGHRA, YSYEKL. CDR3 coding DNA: TGCGCCAGCAGCCAAACATCACGATCTGGGGCCAACGTCCTGACTTTC. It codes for CASSQTSRSGANVLTF.

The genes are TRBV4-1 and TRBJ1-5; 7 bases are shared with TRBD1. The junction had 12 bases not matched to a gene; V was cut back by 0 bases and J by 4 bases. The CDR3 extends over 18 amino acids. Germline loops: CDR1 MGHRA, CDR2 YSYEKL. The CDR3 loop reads CASSQEGFVGQLNQPQHF. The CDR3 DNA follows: TGCGCCAGCAGCCAAGAAGGTTTTGTGGGACAGCTAAATCAGCCCCAGCATTTT.

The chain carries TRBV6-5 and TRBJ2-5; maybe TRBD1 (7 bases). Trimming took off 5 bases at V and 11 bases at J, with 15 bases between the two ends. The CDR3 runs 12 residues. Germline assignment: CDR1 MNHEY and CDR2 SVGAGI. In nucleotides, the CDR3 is TGTGCCAGCAGTCGACAGGGCCGGGAGCAGTACTTC. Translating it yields CASSRQGREQYF.

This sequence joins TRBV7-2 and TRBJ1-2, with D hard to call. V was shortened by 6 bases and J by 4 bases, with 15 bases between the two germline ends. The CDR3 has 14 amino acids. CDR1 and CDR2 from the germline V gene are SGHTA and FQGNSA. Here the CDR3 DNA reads TGTGCCAGCAGTGGTGTGAGGCGCGGCTATGGCTACACCTTC. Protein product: CASSGVRRGYGYTF. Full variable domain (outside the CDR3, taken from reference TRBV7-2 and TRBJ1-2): GAGVSQSPSNKVTEKGKDVELRCDPISGHTALYWYRQSLGQGLEFLIYFQGNSAPDKSGLPSDRFSAERTGGSVSTLTIQRTQQEDSAVYLCASSGVRRGYGYTFGSGTRLTVV.

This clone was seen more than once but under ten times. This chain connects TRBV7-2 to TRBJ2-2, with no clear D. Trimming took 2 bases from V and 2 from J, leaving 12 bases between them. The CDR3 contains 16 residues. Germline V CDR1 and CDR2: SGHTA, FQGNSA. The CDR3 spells CASSLHGGSNTGELFF. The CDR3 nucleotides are TGTGCCAGCAGCTTACACGGCGGCAGTAACACCGGGGAGCTGTTTTTT.

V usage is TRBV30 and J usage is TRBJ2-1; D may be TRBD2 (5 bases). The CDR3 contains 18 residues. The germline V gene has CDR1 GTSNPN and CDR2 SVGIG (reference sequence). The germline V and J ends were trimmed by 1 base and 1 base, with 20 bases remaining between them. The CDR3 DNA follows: TGTGCCTGGAGTGCACGTGGTCCGACTCGCGGGTCCTACAATGAGCAGTTCTTC. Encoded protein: CAWSARGPTRGSYNEQFF.

The CDR3 protein is CAIARDGSSGNTIYF. In DNA form, the CDR3 reads TGTGCCATCGCTCGGGACGGGAGCTCTGGAAACACCATATATTTT. The gene calls are TRBV10-3 and TRBJ1-3, with TRBD1 as a possible D gene (5 bases). The V gene's germline CDR1 is ENHRY and CDR2 SYGVKD. V lost 8 bases and J lost 0, with 14 bases in between. The CDR3 length is 15 residues.

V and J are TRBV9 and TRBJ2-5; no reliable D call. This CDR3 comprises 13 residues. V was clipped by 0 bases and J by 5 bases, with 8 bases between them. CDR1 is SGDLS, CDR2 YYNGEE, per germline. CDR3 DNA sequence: TGTGCCAGCAGCGTAGGCCTATTTGAGACCCAGTACTTC. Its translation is CASSVGLFETQYF.

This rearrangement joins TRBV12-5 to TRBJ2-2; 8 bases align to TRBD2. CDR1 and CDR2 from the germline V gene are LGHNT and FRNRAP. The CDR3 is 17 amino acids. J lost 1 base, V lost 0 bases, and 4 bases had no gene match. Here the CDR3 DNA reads TGTGCTAGTGGTTTGGTACGACTAGCGAGGAACACCGGGGAGCTGTTTTTT. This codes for CASGLVRLARNTGELFF.

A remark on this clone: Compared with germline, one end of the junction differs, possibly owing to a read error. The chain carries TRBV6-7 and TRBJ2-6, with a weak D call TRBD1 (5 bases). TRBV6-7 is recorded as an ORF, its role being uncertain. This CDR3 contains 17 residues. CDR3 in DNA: TGTGCCAGCAGTTACTCTAAGGGGTACTCTGGGGCCAACGGCCTGACTTTC. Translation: CASSYSKGYSGANGLTF.

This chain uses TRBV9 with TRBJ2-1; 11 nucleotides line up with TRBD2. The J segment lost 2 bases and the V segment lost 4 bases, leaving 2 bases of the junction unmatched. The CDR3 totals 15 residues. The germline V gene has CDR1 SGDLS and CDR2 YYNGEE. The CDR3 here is CASSISGGAYNEQFF. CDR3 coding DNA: TGTGCCAGCAGCATTAGCGGGGGGGCCTACAATGAGCAGTTCTTC.

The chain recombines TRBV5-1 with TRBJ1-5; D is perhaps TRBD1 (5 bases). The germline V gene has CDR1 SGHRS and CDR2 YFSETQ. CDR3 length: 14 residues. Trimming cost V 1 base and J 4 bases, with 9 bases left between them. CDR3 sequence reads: CASSLQGGNQPQHF. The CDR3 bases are TGCGCCAGCAGCTTGCAGGGAGGGAATCAGCCCCAGCATTTT.

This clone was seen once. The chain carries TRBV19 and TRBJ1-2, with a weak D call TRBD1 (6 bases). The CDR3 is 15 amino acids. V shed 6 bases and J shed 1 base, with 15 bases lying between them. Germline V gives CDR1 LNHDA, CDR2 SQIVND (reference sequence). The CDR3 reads CASRDTRGVNYGYTF. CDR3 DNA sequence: TGTGCCAGTAGAGATACCAGGGGTGTTAACTATGGCTACACCTTC.

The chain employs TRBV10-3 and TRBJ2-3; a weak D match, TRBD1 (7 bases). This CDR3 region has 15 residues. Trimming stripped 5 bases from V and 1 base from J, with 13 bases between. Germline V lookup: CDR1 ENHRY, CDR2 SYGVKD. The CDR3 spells CAISQGGGGTDTQYF. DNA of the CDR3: TGTGCCATCAGTCAAGGGGGCGGGGGCACAGATACGCAGTATTTT.

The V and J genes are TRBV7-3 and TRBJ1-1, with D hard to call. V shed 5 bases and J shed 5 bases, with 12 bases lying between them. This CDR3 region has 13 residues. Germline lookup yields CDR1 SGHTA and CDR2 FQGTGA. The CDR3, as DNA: TGTGCCAGCAGCCCTCAAACGGGGACTGAAGCTTTCTTT. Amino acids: CASSPQTGTEAFF.

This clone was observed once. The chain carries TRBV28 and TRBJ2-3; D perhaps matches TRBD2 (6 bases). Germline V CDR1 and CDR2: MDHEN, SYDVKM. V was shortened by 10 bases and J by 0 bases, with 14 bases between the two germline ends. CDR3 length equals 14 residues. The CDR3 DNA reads TGTGCCACCGGGGGAGCGACAAGCACAGATACGCAGTATTTT. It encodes CATGGATSTDTQYF.

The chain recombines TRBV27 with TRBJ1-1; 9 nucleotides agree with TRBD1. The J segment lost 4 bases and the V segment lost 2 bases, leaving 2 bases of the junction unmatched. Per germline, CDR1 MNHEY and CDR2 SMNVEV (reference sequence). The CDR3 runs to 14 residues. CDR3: CASSLNRGPTEAFF. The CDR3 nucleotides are TGTGCCAGCAGTTTAAACAGGGGGCCCACTGAAGCTTTCTTT.

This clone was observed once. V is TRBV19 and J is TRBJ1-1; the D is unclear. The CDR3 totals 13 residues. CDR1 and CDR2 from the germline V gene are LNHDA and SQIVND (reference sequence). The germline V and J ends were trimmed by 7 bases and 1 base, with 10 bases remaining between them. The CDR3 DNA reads TGTGCCAGTAAGGAGGACCCGAACACTGAAGCTTTCTTT. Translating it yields CASKEDPNTEAFF. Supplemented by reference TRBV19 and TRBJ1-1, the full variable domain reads DGGITQSPKYLFRKEGQNVTLSCEQNLNHDAMYWYRQDPGQGLRLIYYSQIVNDFQKGDIAEGYSVSREKKESFPLTVTSAQKNPTAFYLCASKEDPNTEAFFGQGTRLTVV.

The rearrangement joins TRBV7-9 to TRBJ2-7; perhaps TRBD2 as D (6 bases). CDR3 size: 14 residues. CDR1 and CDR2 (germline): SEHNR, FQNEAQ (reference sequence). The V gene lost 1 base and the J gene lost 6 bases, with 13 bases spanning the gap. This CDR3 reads CASSLGREVGEQYF. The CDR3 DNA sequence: TGTGCCAGCAGCTTAGGGAGGGAAGTTGGCGAGCAGTACTTC.

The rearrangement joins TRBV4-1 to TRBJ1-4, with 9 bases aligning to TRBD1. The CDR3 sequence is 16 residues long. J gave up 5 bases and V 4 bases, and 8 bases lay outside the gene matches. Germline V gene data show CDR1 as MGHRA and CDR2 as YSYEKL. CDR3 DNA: TGCGCCAGCAGCCGGGGATCCGGGACAGGGAATGAAAAACTGTTTTTT. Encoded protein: CASSRGSGTGNEKLFF.

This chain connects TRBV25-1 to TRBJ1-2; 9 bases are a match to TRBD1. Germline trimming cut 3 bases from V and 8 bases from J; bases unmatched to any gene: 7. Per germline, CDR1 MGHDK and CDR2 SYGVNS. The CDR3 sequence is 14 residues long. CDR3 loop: CASSDFGQGRGYTF. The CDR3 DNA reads TGTGCCAGCAGTGATTTCGGACAGGGGAGAGGCTACACCTTC.

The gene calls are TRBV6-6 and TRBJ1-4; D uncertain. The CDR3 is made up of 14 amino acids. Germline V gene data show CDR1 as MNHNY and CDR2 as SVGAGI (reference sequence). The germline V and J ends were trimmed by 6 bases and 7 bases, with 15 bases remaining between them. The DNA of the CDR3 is TGTGCCAGCAGGCAAAGAGGTATGGCTGAAAAACTGTTTTTT. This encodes CASRQRGMAEKLFF.